This paragraph covers one T cell receptor (beta chain) sequence. This sample stems from a study of blood T cell repertoires in COVID-19. As originally analysed: Estimates of nucleated cell counts were drawn from the amplification of reference gene primers. Sequenced by immunoSEQ multiplex PCR; TCRdb stores in-frame clones only, minus some. The D gene and trimming were derived from the DNA, and the V and J assignments and clone size from that table. The table includes 200,000 to 250,000 clones, less than 90% detected once. Between the trimmed V and J ends, which lost 4 bases and 4 bases, there was a span of 14 bases. There are 14 residues in the CDR3. The germline CDR1 and CDR2 sequences are SGHAT and FQNNGV.

Sequenced material: peripheral blood. This receptor was obtained from a woman aged 60-75 years who had recovered from COVID-19. V and J are TRBV11-2 and TRBJ2-7, with TRBD2 as a possible D gene (5 bases). CDR3 in amino acids: CASSSAEGWYEQYF. CDR3 bases: TGTGCCAGCAGCTCCGCCGAGGGCTGGTACGAGCAGTACTTC.